This TCR beta chain originates from a study of T cells after posttransplantation cyclophosphamide. This clone was counted at least ten times. Its target is not known. Clones were sequenced by immunoSEQ multiplex PCR, and TCRdb holds only the in-frame ones, with some missing. The specimen has 30,000 to 50,000 clones, none found just once. Germline CDR1 SEHNR, CDR2 FQNEAQ (reference sequence). This CDR3 region has 16 residues. Trimming removed 1 base from V and 5 bases from J, with 16 bases in between. Study-wide findings and caveats: Recipient CMV seropositivity and CMV reactivation strongly tracked TRB clonality.

This TCR was recovered from a woman in her fifties or sixties in good health and a related stem cell transplant donor. The V gene is TRBV7-9, the J gene TRBJ2-3; maybe TRBD1 (6 bases). The sequenced sample consisted of PBMCs. CDR3 sequence reads: CASSLGWAGEKDTQYF. CDR3 DNA sequence: TGTGCCAGCAGCTTAGGGTGGGCAGGGGAAAAAGATACGCAGTATTTT. The full variable domain, in which reference TRBV7-9 and TRBJ2-3 provide the parts outside the CDR3, is DTGVSQNPRHKITKRGQNVTFRCDPISEHNRLYWYRQTLGQGPEFLTYFQNEAQLEKSRLLSDRFSAERPKGSFSTLEIQRTEQGDSAMYLCASSLGWAGEKDTQYFGPGTRLTVL.